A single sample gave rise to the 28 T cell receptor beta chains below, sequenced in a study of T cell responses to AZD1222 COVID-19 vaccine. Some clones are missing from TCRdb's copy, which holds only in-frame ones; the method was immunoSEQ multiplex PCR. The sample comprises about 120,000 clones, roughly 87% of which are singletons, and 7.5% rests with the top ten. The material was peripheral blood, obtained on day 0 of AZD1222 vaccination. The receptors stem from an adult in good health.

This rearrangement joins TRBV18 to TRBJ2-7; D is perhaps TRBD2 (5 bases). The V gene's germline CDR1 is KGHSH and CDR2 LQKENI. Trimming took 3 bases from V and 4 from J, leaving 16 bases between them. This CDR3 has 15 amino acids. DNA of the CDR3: TGTGCCAGCTCACCCCCGGGGTCGTTTAATTACGAGCAGTACTTC. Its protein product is CASSPPGSFNYEQYF.

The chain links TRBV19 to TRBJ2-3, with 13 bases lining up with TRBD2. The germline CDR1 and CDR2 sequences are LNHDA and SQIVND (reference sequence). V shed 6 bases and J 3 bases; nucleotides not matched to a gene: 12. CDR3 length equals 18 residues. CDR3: CASRPLGTSGKYTDTQYF. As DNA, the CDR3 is TGTGCCAGTAGGCCCCTCGGGACTAGCGGGAAGTATACAGATACGCAGTATTTT.

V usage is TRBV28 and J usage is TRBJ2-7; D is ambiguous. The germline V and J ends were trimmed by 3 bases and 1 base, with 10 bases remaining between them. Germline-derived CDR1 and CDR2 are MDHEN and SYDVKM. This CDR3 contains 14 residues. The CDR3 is CASSLAHISYEQYF. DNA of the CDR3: TGTGCCAGCAGTTTGGCGCATATTTCCTACGAGCAGTACTTC.

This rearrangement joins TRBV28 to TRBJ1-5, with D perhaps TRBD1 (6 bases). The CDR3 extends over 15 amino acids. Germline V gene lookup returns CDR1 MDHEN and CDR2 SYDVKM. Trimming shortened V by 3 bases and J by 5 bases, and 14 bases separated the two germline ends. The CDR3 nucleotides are TGTGCCAGCAGTTTGTACAGGGTCCGGGATCAGCCCCAGCATTTT. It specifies CASSLYRVRDQPQHF.

The CDR3 nucleotides are TGTGCCAGCAGTCCGAGCCCGGCACCGAACTATGGCTACACCTTC. Encoded protein: CASSPSPAPNYGYTF. The gene calls are TRBV7-2 and TRBJ1-2; D unclear. V gave up 6 bases and J gave up 2 bases, with 16 bases separating them. CDR3 size: 15 residues. Per germline, CDR1 SGHTA and CDR2 FQGNSA.

The CDR3 nucleotides read TGTGCCAGCAGCCCCCTACAGGGGGGAAACTATGGCTACACCTTC. The encoded protein is CASSPLQGGNYGYTF. The genes are TRBV5-6 and TRBJ1-2, with 8 bases lining up with TRBD1. The germline gives CDR1 SGHDT, CDR2 YYEEEE. V shed 4 bases and J 2 bases; nucleotides not matched to a gene: 7. The length of the CDR3 is 15 residues.

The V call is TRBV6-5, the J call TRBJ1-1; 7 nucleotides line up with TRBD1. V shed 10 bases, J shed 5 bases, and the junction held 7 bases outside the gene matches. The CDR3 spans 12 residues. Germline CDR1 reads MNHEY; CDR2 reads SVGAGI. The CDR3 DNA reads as TGTGCCACCGAAAGACAGGGAACTGAAGCTTTCTTT. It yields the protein CATERQGTEAFF.

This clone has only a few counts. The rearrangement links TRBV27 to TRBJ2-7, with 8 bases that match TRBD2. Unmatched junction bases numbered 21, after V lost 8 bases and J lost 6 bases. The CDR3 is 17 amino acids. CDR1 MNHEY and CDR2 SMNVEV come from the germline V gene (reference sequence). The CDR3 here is CASSENQRESHGREQYF. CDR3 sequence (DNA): TGTGCCAGCTCTGAGAACCAGCGGGAGAGCCACGGTCGCGAGCAGTACTTC.

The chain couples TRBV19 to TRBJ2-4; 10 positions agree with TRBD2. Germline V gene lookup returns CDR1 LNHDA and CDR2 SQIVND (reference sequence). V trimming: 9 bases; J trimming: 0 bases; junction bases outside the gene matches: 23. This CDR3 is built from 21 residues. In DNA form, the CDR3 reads TGTGCCAGCGCGCCGGGACTAGCGCCTTCGCACGCCCCACTAGCCAAAAACATTCAGTACTTC. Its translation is CASAPGLAPSHAPLAKNIQYF.

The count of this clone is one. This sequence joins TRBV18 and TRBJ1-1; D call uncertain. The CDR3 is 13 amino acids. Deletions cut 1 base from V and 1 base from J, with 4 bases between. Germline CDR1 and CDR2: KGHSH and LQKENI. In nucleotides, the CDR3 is TGTGCCAGCTCACCACTAAGGAACACTGAAGCTTTCTTT. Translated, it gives CASSPLRNTEAFF.

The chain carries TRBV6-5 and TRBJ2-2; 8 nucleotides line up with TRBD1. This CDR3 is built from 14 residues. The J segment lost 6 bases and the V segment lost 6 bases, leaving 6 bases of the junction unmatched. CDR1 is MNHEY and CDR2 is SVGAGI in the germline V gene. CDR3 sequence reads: CASRTGVGSGELFF. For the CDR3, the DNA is TGTGCCAGCAGGACAGGGGTGGGCTCCGGGGAGCTGTTTTTT.

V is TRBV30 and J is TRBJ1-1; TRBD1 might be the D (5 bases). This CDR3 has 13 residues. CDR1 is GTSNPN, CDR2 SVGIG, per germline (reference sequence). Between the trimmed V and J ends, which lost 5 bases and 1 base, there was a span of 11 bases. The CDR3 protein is CAWEKQENTEAFF. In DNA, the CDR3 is TGTGCCTGGGAAAAACAGGAGAACACTGAAGCTTTCTTT.

The CDR3 nucleotides read TGTGCCTGGAGTGCCCCGGGACAGGGGACACAGCCCCAGCATTTT. Protein product: CAWSAPGQGTQPQHF. This chain links TRBV30 with TRBJ1-5, with TRBD1 matching over 10 bases. The CDR3 totals 15 residues. After removal of 1 base from V and 7 bases from J, the junction contained 7 bases not matched to a gene. Per the germline V gene, CDR1 is GTSNPN and CDR2 is SVGIG (reference sequence).

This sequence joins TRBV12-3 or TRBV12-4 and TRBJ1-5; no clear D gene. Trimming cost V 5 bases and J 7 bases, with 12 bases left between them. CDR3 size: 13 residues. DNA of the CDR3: TGTGCCAGCAGTGCGGCCGGGAACCAGCCCCAGCATTTT. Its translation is CASSAAGNQPQHF.

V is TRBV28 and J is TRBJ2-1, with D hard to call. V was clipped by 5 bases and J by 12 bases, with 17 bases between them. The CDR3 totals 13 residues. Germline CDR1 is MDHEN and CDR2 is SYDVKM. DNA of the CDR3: TGTGCCAGCAGTCCACTCCGGGTAGCTGGGCAGTTCTTC. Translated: CASSPLRVAGQFF.

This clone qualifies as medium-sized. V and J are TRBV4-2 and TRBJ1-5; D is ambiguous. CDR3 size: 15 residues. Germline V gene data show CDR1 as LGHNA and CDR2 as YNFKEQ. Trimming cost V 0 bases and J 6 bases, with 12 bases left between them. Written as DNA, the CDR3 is TGTGCCAGCAGCCAAGATCACGGAGGCAGTCAGCCCCAGCATTTT. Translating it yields CASSQDHGGSQPQHF.

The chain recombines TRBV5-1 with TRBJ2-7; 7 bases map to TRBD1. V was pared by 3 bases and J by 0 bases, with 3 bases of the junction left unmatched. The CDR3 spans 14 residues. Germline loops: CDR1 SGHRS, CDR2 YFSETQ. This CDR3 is CASSSGTVSYEQYF. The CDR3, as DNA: TGCGCCAGCAGCTCCGGGACAGTCTCCTACGAGCAGTACTTC.

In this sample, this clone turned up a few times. CDR3 sequence (DNA): TGTGCCACCAGTGATACCGGGACTAGCGGGGGCCAGAACACCGGGGAGCTGTTTTTT. Encoded protein: CATSDTGTSGGQNTGELFF. V usage is TRBV24-1 and J usage is TRBJ2-2; 14 bases map to TRBD2. From germline, CDR1 is KGHDR and CDR2 SFDVKD. Trimming at V came to 3 bases and at J to 1 base, leaving 6 bases not matched to a gene. The CDR3 is 19 amino acids.

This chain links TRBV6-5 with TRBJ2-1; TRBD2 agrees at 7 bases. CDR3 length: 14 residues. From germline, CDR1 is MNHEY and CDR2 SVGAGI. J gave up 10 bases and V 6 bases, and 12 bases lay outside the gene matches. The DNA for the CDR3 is TGTGCCAGCAGGGGAAGACTAGCAGCACTCGAGCAGTTCTTC. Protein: CASRGRLAALEQFF.

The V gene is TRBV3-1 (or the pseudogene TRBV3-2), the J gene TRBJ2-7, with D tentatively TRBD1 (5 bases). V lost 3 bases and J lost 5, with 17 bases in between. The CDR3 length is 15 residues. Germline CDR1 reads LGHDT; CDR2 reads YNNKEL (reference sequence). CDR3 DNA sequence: TGTGCCAGCAGCCAGACCCTCGACAGTAGAAACGAGCAGTACTTC. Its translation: CASSQTLDSRNEQYF.

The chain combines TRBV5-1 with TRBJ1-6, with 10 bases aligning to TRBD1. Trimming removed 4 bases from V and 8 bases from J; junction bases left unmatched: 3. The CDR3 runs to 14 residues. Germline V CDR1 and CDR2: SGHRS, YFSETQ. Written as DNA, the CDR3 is TGCGCCAGCAGCCACGGACAGGGGGATTCACCCCTCCACTTT. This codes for CASSHGQGDSPLHF.

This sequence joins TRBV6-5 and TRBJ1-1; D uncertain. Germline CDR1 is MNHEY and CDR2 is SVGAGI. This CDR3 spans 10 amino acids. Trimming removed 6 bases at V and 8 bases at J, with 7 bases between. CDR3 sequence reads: CASSHQEAFF. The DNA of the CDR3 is TGTGCCAGCAGCCATCAAGAAGCTTTCTTT.

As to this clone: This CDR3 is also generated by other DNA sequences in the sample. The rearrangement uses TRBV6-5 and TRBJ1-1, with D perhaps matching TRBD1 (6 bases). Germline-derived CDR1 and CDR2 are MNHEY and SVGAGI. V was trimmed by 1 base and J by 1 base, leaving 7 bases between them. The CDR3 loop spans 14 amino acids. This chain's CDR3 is CASSYLQGNTEAFF. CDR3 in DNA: TGTGCCAGCAGTTACTTACAGGGGAACACTGAAGCTTTCTTT.

The CDR3 DNA follows: TGTGCCAGCAGCGTTCGGGCCCTCTCTGGTCGGCCCCAGCATTTT. This encodes CASSVRALSGRPQHF. V is TRBV7-2 and J is TRBJ1-5; D uncertain. Per germline, CDR1 SGHTA and CDR2 FQGNSA. Trimming removed 5 bases at V and 9 bases at J, with 20 bases between. The CDR3 length is 15 residues.

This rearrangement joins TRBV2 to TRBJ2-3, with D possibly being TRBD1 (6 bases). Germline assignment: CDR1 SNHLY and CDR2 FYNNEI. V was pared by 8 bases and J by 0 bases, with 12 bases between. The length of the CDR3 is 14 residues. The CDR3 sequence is CASGQITSTDTQYF. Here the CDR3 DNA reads TGTGCCAGCGGACAGATAACTAGCACAGATACGCAGTATTTT.

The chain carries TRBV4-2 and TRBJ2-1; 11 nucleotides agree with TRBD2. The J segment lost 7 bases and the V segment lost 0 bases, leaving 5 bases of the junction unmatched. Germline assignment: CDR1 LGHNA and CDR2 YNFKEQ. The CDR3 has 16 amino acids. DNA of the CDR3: TGTGCCAGCAGCCAAGAGGCTAGCGGGGGGCCAAATGAGCAGTTCTTC. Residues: CASSQEASGGPNEQFF.

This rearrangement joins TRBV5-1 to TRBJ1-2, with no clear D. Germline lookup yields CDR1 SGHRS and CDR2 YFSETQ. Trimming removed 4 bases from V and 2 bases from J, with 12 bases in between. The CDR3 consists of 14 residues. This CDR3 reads CASSPALVNYGYTF. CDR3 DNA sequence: TGCGCCAGCAGCCCGGCCCTTGTGAACTATGGCTACACCTTC.

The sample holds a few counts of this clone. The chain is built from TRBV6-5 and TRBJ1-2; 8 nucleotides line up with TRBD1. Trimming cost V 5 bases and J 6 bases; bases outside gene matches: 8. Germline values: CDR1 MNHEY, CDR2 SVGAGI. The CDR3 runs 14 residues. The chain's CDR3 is CASSLQGGVDGYTF. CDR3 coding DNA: TGTGCCAGCAGTCTACAGGGGGGAGTCGATGGCTACACCTTC.